This T cell receptor (beta chain) is from a study of T-cell reconstitution after alpha-beta-depleted transplantation in children (dated by TCRdb to 2016 to 2017). With regard to the full study: Using TCR repertoire profiling, the study followed T-cell immune reconstitution in a quantitative way in children after TCRalphabeta/CD19-depleted allogeneic hematopoietic cell transplantation.

The CDR3, cysteine through phenylalanine, is 15 amino acids long. Left in the record is the CDR3 DNA by itself, 45 bases read in frame from the first base. CDR1 MDHEN and CDR2 SYDVKM were looked up in the germline V gene. The trim is 8 bases for V and 4 bases for J, with a gap of 19 bases between the germline ends. This clonotype was seen more than once but under ten times. This receptor's antigen is unknown. No much larger clonotype is one base removed from it; base qualities were not supplied. Library generation was performed with PCR. Instrument on record: Illumina HiSeq 2500. TCR library preparation used molecular barcoding, with unique molecular identifiers applied to normalize quantification of the TCRbeta repertoire. TCRdb reanalyzed the raw reads on its own, using fastp at Q25 for trimming and MiXCR for clone calling, and kept in-frame beta chains. When rows share a CDR3 protein, they turn into one entry using the most common DNA and genes. The sample table lists around 600,000 distinct CDR3 sequences, roughly 10% of them with a count of one. 4% to 5% of the sample lies in the top ten.

Recombination joined TRBV28 with TRBJ2-3; 5 matching bases give a weak D call of TRBD2. The clonotype comes from a human donor who donated a stem cell graft to a child with acute myeloid leukemia. The sample here was PBMCs from the stem cell graft donor, taken from the stem cell graft. The bases are TGTGCCAGCCTAGAGAGCGGTCCAGGAGCAGATACGCAGTATTTT. Its protein is CASLESGPGADTQYF. This CDR3, with the reference TRBV28 and TRBJ2-3 proteins standing in past its ends, gives the full variable domain DVKVTQSSRYLVKRTGEKVFLECVQDMDHENMFWYRQDPGLGLRLIYFSYDVKMKEKGDIPEGYSVSREKKERFSLILESASTNQTSMYLCASLESGPGADTQYFGPGTRLTVL.